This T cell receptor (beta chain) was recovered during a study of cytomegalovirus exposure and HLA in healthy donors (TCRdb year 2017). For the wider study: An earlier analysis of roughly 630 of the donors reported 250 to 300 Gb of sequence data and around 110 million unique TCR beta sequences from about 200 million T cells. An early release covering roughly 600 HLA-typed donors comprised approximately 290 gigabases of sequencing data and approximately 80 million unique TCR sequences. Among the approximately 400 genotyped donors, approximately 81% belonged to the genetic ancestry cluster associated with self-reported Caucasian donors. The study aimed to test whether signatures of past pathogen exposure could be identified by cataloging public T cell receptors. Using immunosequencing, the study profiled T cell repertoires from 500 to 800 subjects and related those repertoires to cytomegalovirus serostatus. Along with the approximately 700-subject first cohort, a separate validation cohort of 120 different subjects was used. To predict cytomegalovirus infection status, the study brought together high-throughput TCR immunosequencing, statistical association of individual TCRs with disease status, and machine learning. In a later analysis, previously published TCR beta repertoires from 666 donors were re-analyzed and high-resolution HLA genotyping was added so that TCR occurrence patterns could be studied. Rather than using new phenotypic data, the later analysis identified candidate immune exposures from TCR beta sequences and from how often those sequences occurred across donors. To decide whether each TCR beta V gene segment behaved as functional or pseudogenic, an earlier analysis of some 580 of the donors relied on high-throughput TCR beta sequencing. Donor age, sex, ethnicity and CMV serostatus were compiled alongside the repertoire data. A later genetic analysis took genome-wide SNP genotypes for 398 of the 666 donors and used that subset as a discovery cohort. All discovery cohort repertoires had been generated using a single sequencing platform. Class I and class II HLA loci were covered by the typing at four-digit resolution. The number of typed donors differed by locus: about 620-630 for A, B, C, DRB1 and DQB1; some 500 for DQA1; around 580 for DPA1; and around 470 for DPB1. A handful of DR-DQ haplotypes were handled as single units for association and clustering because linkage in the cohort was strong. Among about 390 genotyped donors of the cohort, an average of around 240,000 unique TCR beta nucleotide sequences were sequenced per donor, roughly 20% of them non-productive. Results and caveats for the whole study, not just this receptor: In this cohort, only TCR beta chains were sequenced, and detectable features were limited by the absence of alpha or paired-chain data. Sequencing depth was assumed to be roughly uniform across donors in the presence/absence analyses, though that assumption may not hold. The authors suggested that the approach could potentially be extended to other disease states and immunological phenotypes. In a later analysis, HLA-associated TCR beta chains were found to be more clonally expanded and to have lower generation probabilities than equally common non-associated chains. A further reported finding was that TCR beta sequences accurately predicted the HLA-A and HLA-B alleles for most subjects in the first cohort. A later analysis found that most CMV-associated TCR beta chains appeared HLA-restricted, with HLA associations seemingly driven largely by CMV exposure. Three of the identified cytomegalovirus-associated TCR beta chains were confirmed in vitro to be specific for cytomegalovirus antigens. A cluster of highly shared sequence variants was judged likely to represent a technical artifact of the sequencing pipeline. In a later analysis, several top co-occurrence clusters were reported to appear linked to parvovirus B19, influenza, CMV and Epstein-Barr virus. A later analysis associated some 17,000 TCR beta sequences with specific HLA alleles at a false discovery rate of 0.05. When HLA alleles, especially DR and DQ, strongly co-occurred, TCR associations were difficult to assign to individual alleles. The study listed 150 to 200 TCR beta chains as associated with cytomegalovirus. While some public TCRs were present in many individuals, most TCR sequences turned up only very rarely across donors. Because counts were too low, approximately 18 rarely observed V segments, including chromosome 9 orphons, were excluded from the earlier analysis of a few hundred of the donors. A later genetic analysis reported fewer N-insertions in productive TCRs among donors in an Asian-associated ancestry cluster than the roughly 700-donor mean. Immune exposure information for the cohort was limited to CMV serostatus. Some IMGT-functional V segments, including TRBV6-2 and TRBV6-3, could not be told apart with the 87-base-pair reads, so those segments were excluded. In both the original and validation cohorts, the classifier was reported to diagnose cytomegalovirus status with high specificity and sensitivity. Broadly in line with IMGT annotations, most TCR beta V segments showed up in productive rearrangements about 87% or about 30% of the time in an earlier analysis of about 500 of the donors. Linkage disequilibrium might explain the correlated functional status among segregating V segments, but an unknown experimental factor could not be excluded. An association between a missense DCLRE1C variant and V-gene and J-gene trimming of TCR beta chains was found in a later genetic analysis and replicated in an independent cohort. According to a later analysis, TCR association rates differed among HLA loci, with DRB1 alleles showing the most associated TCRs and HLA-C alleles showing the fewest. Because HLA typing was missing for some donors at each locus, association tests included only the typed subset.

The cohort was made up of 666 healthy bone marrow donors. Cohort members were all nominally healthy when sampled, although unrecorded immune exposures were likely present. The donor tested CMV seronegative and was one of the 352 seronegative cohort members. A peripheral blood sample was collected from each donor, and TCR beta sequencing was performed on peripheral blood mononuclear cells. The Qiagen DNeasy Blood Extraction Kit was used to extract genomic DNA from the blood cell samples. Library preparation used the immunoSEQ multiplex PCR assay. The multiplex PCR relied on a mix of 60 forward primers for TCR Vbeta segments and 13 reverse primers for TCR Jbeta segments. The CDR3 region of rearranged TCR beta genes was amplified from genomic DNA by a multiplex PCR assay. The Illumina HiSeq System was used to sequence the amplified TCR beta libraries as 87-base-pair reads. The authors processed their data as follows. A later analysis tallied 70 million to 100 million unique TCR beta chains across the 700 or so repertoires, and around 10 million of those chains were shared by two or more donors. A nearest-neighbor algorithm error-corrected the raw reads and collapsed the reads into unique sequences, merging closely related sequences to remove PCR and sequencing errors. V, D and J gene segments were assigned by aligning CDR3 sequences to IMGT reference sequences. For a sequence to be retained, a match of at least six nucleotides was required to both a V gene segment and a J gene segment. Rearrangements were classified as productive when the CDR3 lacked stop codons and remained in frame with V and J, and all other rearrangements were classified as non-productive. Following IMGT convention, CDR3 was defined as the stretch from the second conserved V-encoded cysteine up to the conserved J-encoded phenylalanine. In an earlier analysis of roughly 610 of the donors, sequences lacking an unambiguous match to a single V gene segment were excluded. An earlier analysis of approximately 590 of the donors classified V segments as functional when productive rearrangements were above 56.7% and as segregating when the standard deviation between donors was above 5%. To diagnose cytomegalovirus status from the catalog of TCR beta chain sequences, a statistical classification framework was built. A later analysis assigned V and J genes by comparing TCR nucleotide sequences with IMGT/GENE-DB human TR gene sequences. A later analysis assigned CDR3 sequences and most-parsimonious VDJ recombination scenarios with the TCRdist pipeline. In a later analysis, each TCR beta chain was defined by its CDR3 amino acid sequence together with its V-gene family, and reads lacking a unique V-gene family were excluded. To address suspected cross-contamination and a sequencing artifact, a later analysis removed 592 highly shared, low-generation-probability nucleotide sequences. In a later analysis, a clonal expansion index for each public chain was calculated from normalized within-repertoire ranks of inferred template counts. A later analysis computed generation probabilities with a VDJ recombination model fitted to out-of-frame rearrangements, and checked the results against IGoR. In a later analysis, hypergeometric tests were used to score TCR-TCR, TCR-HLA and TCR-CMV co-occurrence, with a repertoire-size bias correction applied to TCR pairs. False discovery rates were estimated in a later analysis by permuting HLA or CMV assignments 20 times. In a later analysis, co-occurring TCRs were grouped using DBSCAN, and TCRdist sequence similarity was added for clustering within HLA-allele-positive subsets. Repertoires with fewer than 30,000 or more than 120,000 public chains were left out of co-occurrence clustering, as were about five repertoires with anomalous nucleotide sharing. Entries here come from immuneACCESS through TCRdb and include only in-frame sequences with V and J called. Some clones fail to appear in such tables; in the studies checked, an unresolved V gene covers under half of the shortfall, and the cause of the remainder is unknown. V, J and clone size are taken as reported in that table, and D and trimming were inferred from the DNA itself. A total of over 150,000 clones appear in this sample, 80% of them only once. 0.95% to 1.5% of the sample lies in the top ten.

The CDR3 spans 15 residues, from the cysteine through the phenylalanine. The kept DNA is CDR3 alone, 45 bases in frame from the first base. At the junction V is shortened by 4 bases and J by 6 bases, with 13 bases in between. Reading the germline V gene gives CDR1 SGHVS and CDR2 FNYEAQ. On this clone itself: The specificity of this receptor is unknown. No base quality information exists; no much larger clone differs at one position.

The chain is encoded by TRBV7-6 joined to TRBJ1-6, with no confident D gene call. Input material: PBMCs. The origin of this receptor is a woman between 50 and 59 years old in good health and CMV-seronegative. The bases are TGTGCCAGCAGCTCCGTCAGGTCCCCTAATTCACCCCTCCACTTT. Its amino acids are CASSSVRSPNSPLHF.